This passage covers 18 T cell receptor beta chains from one sample sequenced in a study of shared clonotypes between healthy human individuals. TCRdb keeps only in-frame clones here, not all; method: immunoSEQ multiplex PCR. Here the sample spans roughly 300,000 clones, around nine tenths being singletons. Sequenced: memory CD8+ T cells sorted from blood. Described subset: CD45RO+ cells pooled with CCR7-negative TemRA cells. These receptor sequences come from a man between 18 and 29 years old in good health.

The chain combines TRBV10-2 with TRBJ2-7; 8 bases are shared with TRBD2. This CDR3 has 14 amino acids. V dropped 8 bases and J dropped 1; count of bases not matched to a gene: 7. Looked up from germline, CDR1 is WSHSY and CDR2 is SAAADI. CDR3 protein: CASGEGLDSYEQYF. CDR3 in DNA: TGCGCCAGCGGGGAGGGACTAGATTCCTACGAGCAGTACTTC.

At least ten counts were recorded for this clone. This chain links TRBV4-1 with TRBJ2-5; 7 bases are shared with TRBD1. The junction had 6 bases not matched to a gene; V was cut back by 6 bases and J by 2 bases. The V gene's germline CDR1 is MGHRA and CDR2 YSYEKL. The CDR3 has 14 amino acids. The CDR3 nucleotides read TGCGCCAGCAGTCCACAGGGGTTTCAAGAGACCCAGTACTTC. This gives the protein CASSPQGFQETQYF.

V gene TRBV6-1 combines with J gene TRBJ1-6, with 8 bases aligning to TRBD1. Germline V gene data show CDR1 as MNHNS and CDR2 as SASEGT. The CDR3 has 19 amino acids. V shed 2 bases, J shed 0 bases, and the junction held 9 bases outside the gene matches. CDR3 in DNA: TGTGCCAGCAGTGAAAGACAGGGGAATCTAGTCTCCTATAATTCACCCCTCCACTTT. Amino acid sequence: CASSERQGNLVSYNSPLHF.

The rearrangement uses TRBV28 and TRBJ1-5, with D tentatively TRBD1 (5 bases). Trimming removed 8 bases from V and 6 bases from J, with 14 bases in between. The V gene's germline CDR1 is MDHEN and CDR2 SYDVKM. The CDR3 contains 13 residues. CDR3 sequence (DNA): TGTGCCAGCCGAGGGACTTGGGGTCAGCCCCAGCATTTT. This gives the protein CASRGTWGQPQHF.

This clone was seen just once. The V and J genes are TRBV28 and TRBJ1-2, with 7 bases fitting TRBD1. The CDR3 sequence is 15 residues long. Germline CDR1 MDHEN, CDR2 SYDVKM. With V trimmed by 3 bases and J by 7 bases, 11 bases remained unmatched. The DNA of the CDR3 is TGTGCCAGCAGTTTCCCGACAGGGCCGGGACTTGGCTACACCTTC. Its protein product is CASSFPTGPGLGYTF.

This rearrangement joins TRBV4-1 to TRBJ2-3; 8 nucleotides match TRBD2. Trimming cost V 0 bases and J 6 bases; bases outside gene matches: 11. Germline V gene lookup returns CDR1 MGHRA and CDR2 YSYEKL. The CDR3 sequence is 17 residues long. The CDR3 here is CASSQETGTSNADTQYF. The CDR3 bases are TGCGCCAGCAGCCAAGAGACCGGGACTAGTAATGCGGATACGCAGTATTTT.

The V and J genes are TRBV4-1 and TRBJ2-2, with D possibly being TRBD1 (5 bases). The germline V gene has CDR1 MGHRA and CDR2 YSYEKL. The germline V and J ends were trimmed by 3 bases and 0 bases, with 14 bases remaining between them. The CDR3 has 17 residues. In DNA, the CDR3 is TGCGCCAGCAGCCATACAGGTTACGGAGCGAACACCGGGGAGCTGTTTTTT. It specifies CASSHTGYGANTGELFF.

The V and J genes are TRBV7-9 and TRBJ1-2, with 7 nucleotides matching TRBD1. Trimming took 3 bases from V and 3 from J; bases not matched to a gene: 1. CDR1 and CDR2 from the germline V gene are SEHNR and FQNEAQ (reference sequence). CDR3 size: 13 residues. The CDR3 protein is CASSFDRDYGYTF. The CDR3 coding sequence is TGTGCCAGCAGCTTTGACAGGGACTATGGCTACACCTTC.

CDR3: CAWTIGLVNYGYTF. CDR3 DNA sequence: TGTGCCTGGACCATAGGCCTGGTAAACTATGGCTACACCTTC. This rearrangement joins TRBV30 to TRBJ1-2; D is unclear. V was pared by 4 bases and J by 2 bases, with 14 bases between. The CDR3 extends over 14 amino acids. The germline V gene has CDR1 GTSNPN and CDR2 SVGIG (reference sequence).

This chain uses TRBV5-1 with TRBJ2-5; a possible D gene is TRBD1 (6 bases). V shed 0 bases and J shed 10 bases, with 34 bases lying between them. This CDR3 has 20 residues. CDR1 and CDR2 from the germline V gene are SGHRS and YFSETQ. The DNA for the CDR3 is TGCGCCAGCAGCTTGGTACCTTACGGCACTATCGGCGGACAGAGAGGGGGCCAGTACTTC. Its protein product is CASSLVPYGTIGGQRGGQYF.

Only one count was recorded for this clone. The chain uses TRBV2 and TRBJ1-3, with D perhaps TRBD1 (6 bases). CDR3 size: 15 residues. Trimming stripped 3 bases from V and 0 bases from J, with 9 bases between. Germline V gene data show CDR1 as SNHLY and CDR2 as FYNNEI. The CDR3 reads CASSEGANSGNTIYF. In nucleotides, the CDR3 is TGTGCCAGCAGTGAGGGGGCGAACTCTGGAAACACCATATATTTT.

The rearrangement uses TRBV6-6 and TRBJ1-5; 7 nucleotides agree with TRBD1. The CDR3 extends over 15 amino acids. The V gene end was trimmed by 0 bases and the J gene end by 6 bases; junction bases not matched to a gene: 5. The V gene's germline CDR1 is MNHNY and CDR2 SVGAGI (reference sequence). CDR3 DNA sequence: TGTGCCAGCAGTTACTCCACAGGGGATACTCAGCCCCAGCATTTT. Protein: CASSYSTGDTQPQHF.

Comment on this clone: Other DNA sequences within the sample encode an identical CDR3. This sequence joins TRBV4-1 and TRBJ2-5, with 7 bases matching TRBD1. V lost 4 bases to trimming and J lost 0 bases; unmatched junction nucleotides: 2. Germline CDR1 is MGHRA and CDR2 is YSYEKL. The CDR3 covers 14 residues. Here the CDR3 reads CASSPGQYQETQYF. In DNA form, the CDR3 reads TGCGCCAGCAGCCCGGGACAGTACCAAGAGACCCAGTACTTC.

The rearrangement joins TRBV7-6 to TRBJ1-1; D is perhaps TRBD1 (6 bases). The ends were cut back, 4 bases at V and 0 bases at J, with 12 bases in the middle. Germline V lookup: CDR1 SGHVS, CDR2 FNYEAQ. There are 15 residues in the CDR3. This chain's CDR3 is CASSSDRSLNTEAFF. In DNA form, the CDR3 reads TGTGCCAGCAGCTCAGACAGGAGCCTGAACACTGAAGCTTTCTTT.

The CDR3 sequence is CASSVTRYNEQFF. In DNA, the CDR3 is TGTGCCAGCAGCGTTACTCGCTACAATGAGCAGTTCTTC. The chain recombines TRBV9 with TRBJ2-1; D not certain. The CDR3 runs to 13 residues. V lost 2 bases and J 3 bases, leaving 6 bases between the germline ends. Germline-derived CDR1 and CDR2 are SGDLS and YYNGEE.

J is TRBJ1-4 and V is TRBV5-4; 9 nucleotides line up with TRBD1. The CDR3 length is 14 residues. CDR1 SGHNT and CDR2 YYREEE come from the germline V gene (reference sequence). The V and J ends lost 8 bases and 6 bases, in that order; junction bases with no gene match: 8. The CDR3 region has the DNA TGTGCCAGTCACAACCGGGACAGGGATGAAAAACTGTTTTTT. This gives the protein CASHNRDRDEKLFF.

The J gene is TRBJ1-2, the V gene TRBV10-1; D gene uncertain. The CDR3 consists of 16 residues. Germline CDR1 WNHNN, CDR2 SYGVQD (reference sequence). V lost 5 bases and J lost 4, with 20 bases in between. As DNA, the CDR3 is TGCGCCAGCAGTCCAGACCGATCGCGAAAGACCTATGGCTACACCTTC. Translating gives CASSPDRSRKTYGYTF.

The CDR3 protein is CASSFRPGSTGELFF. The DNA for the CDR3 is TGTGCCAGCAGTTTCCGGCCAGGGTCCACCGGGGAGCTGTTTTTT. The chain is built from TRBV27 and TRBJ2-2; the D gene is possibly TRBD1 (5 bases). This CDR3 contains 15 residues. V lost 3 bases to trimming and J lost 4 bases, with 12 bases between them. Germline values: CDR1 MNHEY, CDR2 SMNVEV (reference sequence).